Following are 32 T cell receptor beta chains from one sample sequenced in a study of blood T cell repertoires in COVID-19. The repertoire was sequenced with immunoSEQ multiplex PCR; TCRdb's copy has only in-frame clones and lacks some. The sample contains some 200,000 clones, roughly 81% of which appear only once. The sequenced material came from peripheral blood. The receptors were sampled from a man in his fifties who had recovered from COVID-19.

The V call is TRBV7-2, the J call TRBJ2-7; TRBD2 matches 8 bases. The CDR3 length is 14 residues. V shed 1 base and J 5 bases; nucleotides not matched to a gene: 4. The germline V gene encodes CDR1 SGHTA and CDR2 FQGNSA. For the CDR3, the DNA is TGTGCCAGCAGCTTAGGGGGACTAGTTAACGAGCAGTACTTC. This gives the protein CASSLGGLVNEQYF.

This chain connects TRBV29-1 to TRBJ2-7; 9 bases align to TRBD1. Losses at the gene ends were 4 bases for V and 6 bases for J; bases not matched to a gene: 10. Per the germline V gene, CDR1 is SQVTM and CDR2 is ANQGSEA. This CDR3 is 14 amino acids long. CDR3 amino acids: CSVAHVQGAVEQYF. The CDR3 DNA follows: TGCAGCGTTGCCCATGTACAGGGGGCGGTCGAGCAGTACTTC.

The chain couples TRBV2 to TRBJ1-5; TRBD1 is a possible D gene (5 bases). Germline values: CDR1 SNHLY, CDR2 FYNNEI. V was trimmed by 2 bases and J by 4 bases, leaving 15 bases between them. The CDR3 contains 16 residues. For the CDR3, the DNA is TGTGCCAGCAGTGAATTCGGGGGGATGCTTAATCAGCCCCAGCATTTT. Protein sequence: CASSEFGGMLNQPQHF.

The gene calls are TRBV3-1 (or the pseudogene TRBV3-2) and TRBJ2-7; 8 bases align to TRBD1. The CDR3 contains 14 residues. Germline CDR1 and CDR2: LGHDT and YNNKEL (reference sequence). V was pared by 5 bases and J by 5 bases, with 8 bases of the junction left unmatched. Here the CDR3 reads CASSTQGARNEQYF. The CDR3, as DNA: TGTGCCAGCAGCACCCAGGGGGCGCGGAACGAGCAGTACTTC.

This clone has just a few counts. V is TRBV28 and J is TRBJ2-7; no firm D call. This CDR3 contains 13 residues. Germline values: CDR1 MDHEN, CDR2 SYDVKM. Trimming took 6 bases from V and 2 from J, leaving 11 bases between them. The chain's CDR3 is CASRSGGTYEQYF. The CDR3 coding sequence is TGTGCCAGCAGATCAGGTGGTACCTACGAGCAGTACTTC.

Details on this clone: Other DNA sequences from this sample encode an identical CDR3 as well. The chain recombines TRBV3-1 (or the pseudogene TRBV3-2) with TRBJ2-7; D is undetermined. This CDR3 spans 12 amino acids. V lost 2 bases, J lost 2 bases, and 4 bases lay in between. The germline V gene encodes CDR1 LGHDT and CDR2 YNNKEL (reference sequence). Here the CDR3 DNA reads TGTGCCAGCAGCCAATCCACCTACGAGCAGTACTTC. Translating it yields CASSQSTYEQYF.

The chain employs TRBV6-5 and TRBJ2-7; maybe TRBD2 (5 bases). V gave up 0 bases and J gave up 6 bases, with 15 bases separating them. Germline lookup yields CDR1 MNHEY and CDR2 SVGAGI. This CDR3 contains 15 residues. The CDR3 region is CASSYSNRVGGEQYF. The CDR3 DNA reads TGTGCCAGCAGTTACTCGAATAGGGTAGGAGGCGAGCAGTACTTC.

The V gene is TRBV19, the J gene TRBJ1-5, with 8 bases matching TRBD1. Germline CDR1 and CDR2: LNHDA and SQIVND (reference sequence). Trimming took 5 bases from V and 2 from J; bases not matched to a gene: 11. This CDR3 is 17 amino acids long. CDR3 DNA sequence: TGTGCCAGTAGTCCGTCCGACAGGGGTAGGGGCAATCAGCCCCAGCATTTT. Its protein is CASSPSDRGRGNQPQHF. Looking up the rest from reference TRBV19 and TRBJ1-5 gives the full variable domain: DGGITQSPKYLFRKEGQNVTLSCEQNLNHDAMYWYRQDPGQGLRLIYYSQIVNDFQKGDIAEGYSVSREKKESFPLTVTSAQKNPTAFYLCASSPSDRGRGNQPQHFGDGTRLSIL.

The CDR3 region has the DNA TGTGCCAGCAGCGTAGTGTCTGATAGAGAGCAGTTCTTC. It codes for CASSVVSDREQFF. The chain joins TRBV9 to TRBJ2-1; D ambiguous. The V gene's germline CDR1 is SGDLS and CDR2 YYNGEE. The CDR3 is made up of 13 amino acids. V lost 0 bases and J 10 bases, leaving 11 bases between the germline ends.

V is TRBV6-5 and J is TRBJ1-2, with 8 nucleotides matching TRBD1. Germline-derived CDR1 and CDR2 are MNHEY and SVGAGI. The CDR3 contains 15 residues. V lost 3 bases to trimming and J lost 4 bases; unmatched junction nucleotides: 7. The CDR3 nucleotides are TGTGCCAGCAGTTATTCAGGGGGCGCGGGCTATGGCTACACCTTC. This codes for CASSYSGGAGYGYTF.

The V call is TRBV27, the J call TRBJ2-2; 7 bases fit TRBD2. CDR3 size: 17 residues. The germline V gene encodes CDR1 MNHEY and CDR2 SMNVEV (reference sequence). The V gene end was trimmed by 3 bases and the J gene end by 2 bases; junction bases not matched to a gene: 9. The CDR3, as DNA: TGTGCCAGCAGTTTCAGCGGGAACCCCCTAAACACCGGGGAGCTGTTTTTT. Protein: CASSFSGNPLNTGELFF.

The DNA of the CDR3 is TGTGCCAGCAGCTTAGCCGGGACTAGTTCGGAGCAGTACTTC. This codes for CASSLAGTSSEQYF. The chain combines TRBV7-6 with TRBJ2-7; 8 bases are a match to TRBD2. Per germline, CDR1 SGHVS and CDR2 FNYEAQ. J was trimmed by 7 bases and V by 0 bases; bases with no gene match: 5. The CDR3 spans 14 residues.

This rearrangement joins TRBV18 to TRBJ1-2; D perhaps matches TRBD1 (6 bases). V lost 3 bases to trimming and J lost 4 bases, with 15 bases between them. Germline-derived CDR1 and CDR2 are KGHSH and LQKENI. The CDR3 is 15 residues long. CDR3 sequence: CASSPEPGTPYGYTF. The CDR3 bases are TGTGCCAGCTCACCTGAGCCGGGGACACCCTATGGCTACACCTTC.

This chain connects TRBV19 to TRBJ1-1; 7 bases match TRBD1. With 5 bases clipped from V and 1 base from J, the junction kept 4 bases outside the gene matches. This CDR3 spans 14 amino acids. Looked up from germline, CDR1 is LNHDA and CDR2 is SQIVND (reference sequence). In DNA form, the CDR3 reads TGTGCCAGTAGTGTGACAGGGTGGAACACTGAAGCTTTCTTT. Translating gives CASSVTGWNTEAFF. Using reference TRBV19 and TRBJ1-1 for the parts outside the CDR3, the full variable domain is DGGITQSPKYLFRKEGQNVTLSCEQNLNHDAMYWYRQDPGQGLRLIYYSQIVNDFQKGDIAEGYSVSREKKESFPLTVTSAQKNPTAFYLCASSVTGWNTEAFFGQGTRLTVV.

V and J are TRBV20-1 and TRBJ2-7, with TRBD2 identical over 11 bases. The CDR3 runs 17 residues. In germline, CDR1 is DFQATT, CDR2 SNEGSKA (reference sequence). V gave up 3 bases and J gave up 4 bases; unmatched junction bases: 14. The CDR3 spells CSASGSDRLAGTYEQYF. The CDR3 nucleotides are TGCAGTGCTAGTGGATCCGATAGACTAGCGGGGACTTACGAGCAGTACTTC.

This chain joins TRBV30 and TRBJ1-5; unclear D gene. CDR3 length equals 14 residues. V was pared by 3 bases and J by 3 bases, with 12 bases between. Germline CDR1 GTSNPN, CDR2 SVGIG (reference sequence). The CDR3 reads CAWRAGWSNQPQHF. CDR3 nucleotide sequence: TGTGCCTGGAGGGCGGGGTGGTCCAATCAGCCCCAGCATTTT.

The chain joins TRBV19 to TRBJ1-2; perhaps TRBD1 as D (5 bases). Germline CDR1 LNHDA, CDR2 SQIVND (reference sequence). The CDR3 consists of 15 residues. Trimming pared 8 bases from V and 7 bases from J, leaving 23 bases between. CDR3 loop: CASRTTARVISGYTF. CDR3 DNA: TGTGCCAGTCGGACGACAGCCAGGGTTATCTCTGGCTACACCTTC.

The chain uses TRBV7-2 and TRBJ2-5, with TRBD2 as a possible D gene (5 bases). Trimming stripped 2 bases from V and 4 bases from J, with 17 bases between. CDR3 length: 16 amino acids. Germline values: CDR1 SGHTA, CDR2 FQGNSA. This CDR3 reads CASSLLAQSGPETQYF. CDR3 sequence (DNA): TGTGCCAGCAGCTTACTAGCTCAGAGTGGGCCAGAGACCCAGTACTTC.

The chain recombines TRBV27 with TRBJ2-5, with 8 positions matching TRBD1. CDR1 is MNHEY and CDR2 is SMNVEV in the germline V gene (reference sequence). Trimming at V came to 4 bases and at J to 5 bases, leaving 3 bases not matched to a gene. This CDR3 has 13 amino acids. This CDR3 is CASSSTGAETQYF. DNA for the CDR3: TGTGCCAGCAGTTCGACAGGGGCCGAGACCCAGTACTTC.

This clone came up once. V and J are TRBV3-1 (or the pseudogene TRBV3-2) and TRBJ2-1; TRBD2 agrees at 10 bases. V lost 4 bases and J lost 10; bases outside the gene matches: 4. The CDR3 covers 13 residues. CDR1 and CDR2 from the germline V gene are LGHDT and YNNKEL (reference sequence). CDR3 in DNA: TGTGCCAGCAGCCCTAGCGGGAGCGACGAGCAGTTCTTC. Translating gives CASSPSGSDEQFF.

CDR3 sequence (DNA): TGTGCCAGCAGCCAAGCCTGGACAGCTGGAAACACCATATATTTT. This encodes CASSQAWTAGNTIYF. V gene TRBV4-2 combines with J gene TRBJ1-3, with D possibly matching TRBD1 (6 bases). The CDR3 consists of 15 residues. The germline V gene encodes CDR1 LGHNA and CDR2 YNFKEQ. The ends were cut back, 1 base at V and 2 bases at J, with 9 bases in the middle.

This clone was found a few times. The rearrangement uses TRBV7-9 and TRBJ2-2; 8 bases agree with TRBD1. With 5 bases clipped from V and 7 bases from J, the junction kept 6 bases outside the gene matches. CDR1 is SEHNR, CDR2 FQNEAQ, per germline (reference sequence). The CDR3 sequence is 14 residues long. CDR3 sequence reads: CASSVLRGRGELFF. The CDR3 DNA reads as TGTGCCAGCAGCGTTCTCAGGGGGCGCGGGGAGCTGTTTTTT. Combining the CDR3 with reference TRBV7-9 and TRBJ2-2 gives the whole variable domain DTGVSQNPRHKITKRGQNVTFRCDPISEHNRLYWYRQTLGQGPEFLTYFQNEAQLEKSRLLSDRFSAERPKGSFSTLEIQRTEQGDSAMYLCASSVLRGRGELFFGEGSRLTVL.

This chain uses TRBV5-1 with TRBJ1-3, with TRBD1 identical over 8 bases. This CDR3 has 15 amino acids. V dropped 1 base and J dropped 1; count of bases not matched to a gene: 1. Per the germline V gene, CDR1 is SGHRS and CDR2 is YFSETQ. CDR3 sequence reads: CASSLTGGSGNTIYF. The CDR3 nucleotides read TGCGCCAGCAGCTTGACAGGGGGGTCTGGAAACACCATATATTTT. The variable domain in full, with the rest retrieved from reference TRBV5-1 and TRBJ1-3, is KAGVTQTPRYLIKTRGQQVTLSCSPISGHRSVSWYQQTPGQGLQFLFEYFSETQRNKGNFPGRFSGRQFSNSRSEMNVSTLELGDSALYLCASSLTGGSGNTIYFGEGSWLTVV.

J is TRBJ2-7 and V is TRBV28, with 8 bases identical to TRBD2. The CDR3 has 15 residues. After removal of 4 bases from V and 2 bases from J, the junction contained 7 bases not matched to a gene. In germline, CDR1 is MDHEN, CDR2 SYDVKM. The CDR3 region has the DNA TGTGCCAGCAGTTCCGACCTCGGGAGGGCCTACGAGCAGTACTTC. Protein sequence: CASSSDLGRAYEQYF.

V usage is TRBV6-4 and J usage is TRBJ2-6, with D perhaps TRBD2 (6 bases). The ends were cut back, 2 bases at V and 0 bases at J, with 11 bases in the middle. Germline V CDR1 and CDR2: MRHNA, SNTAGT. This CDR3 has 17 amino acids. Written as DNA, the CDR3 is TGTGCCAGCAGTGACGGGCGGGGCTCCTCTGGGGCCAACGTCCTGACTTTC. It encodes CASSDGRGSSGANVLTF.

This clone was observed a single time. This rearrangement joins TRBV12-3 or TRBV12-4 to TRBJ1-1; unclear D gene. With 3 bases removed from V and 5 bases from J, the gap between germline ends came to 10 bases. This CDR3 is 13 amino acids long. The CDR3 reads CASSLRQLTEAFF. The CDR3 DNA reads as TGTGCCAGCAGTTTGAGACAACTGACTGAAGCTTTCTTT.

The genes are TRBV27 and TRBJ2-2; the D gene is possibly TRBD2 (7 bases). V was cut by 10 bases and J by 2 bases, with 11 bases left in between. The CDR3 loop spans 13 amino acids. CDR1 and CDR2 (germline): MNHEY, SMNVEV (reference sequence). The CDR3 protein is CAIGGANTGELFF. The CDR3 region has the DNA TGTGCCATTGGGGGGGCCAACACCGGGGAGCTGTTTTTT.

The gene calls are TRBV24-1 and TRBJ2-1, with a possible D match to TRBD1 (6 bases). CDR1 KGHDR and CDR2 SFDVKD come from the germline V gene. V lost 3 bases to trimming and J lost 0 bases, with 11 bases between them. The CDR3 runs to 16 residues. The CDR3 bases are TGTGCCACCAGTGATCCGACAGGAGGCTCCTACAATGAGCAGTTCTTC. Protein sequence: CATSDPTGGSYNEQFF.

V is TRBV7-9 and J is TRBJ2-1, with no clear D. This CDR3 spans 15 amino acids. Germline CDR1 reads SEHNR; CDR2 reads FQNEAQ (reference sequence). V dropped 3 bases and J dropped 4 bases, with 13 bases sitting between them. CDR3 loop: CASSFRSDGYNEQFF. CDR3 nucleotides: TGTGCCAGCAGCTTTAGGAGTGACGGTTACAATGAGCAGTTCTTC. The variable domain in full, completed from reference TRBV7-9 and TRBJ2-1, reads DTGVSQNPRHKITKRGQNVTFRCDPISEHNRLYWYRQTLGQGPEFLTYFQNEAQLEKSRLLSDRFSAERPKGSFSTLEIQRTEQGDSAMYLCASSFRSDGYNEQFFGPGTRLTVL.

This clone was recorded a few times. Additional DNA sequences in this sample encode the identical CDR3. V gene TRBV28 combines with J gene TRBJ2-7; TRBD2 aligns across 7 bases. The germline V gene has CDR1 MDHEN and CDR2 SYDVKM. The CDR3 runs 15 residues. V was pared by 3 bases and J by 2 bases, with 7 bases of the junction left unmatched. DNA for the CDR3: TGTGCCAGCAGTTTCGTGTCGGGAGGCCCCTACGAGCAGTACTTC. It yields the protein CASSFVSGGPYEQYF. The entire variable domain, with the rest obtained from reference TRBV28 and TRBJ2-7, is as follows: DVKVTQSSRYLVKRTGEKVFLECVQDMDHENMFWYRQDPGLGLRLIYFSYDVKMKEKGDIPEGYSVSREKKERFSLILESASTNQTSMYLCASSFVSGGPYEQYFGPGTRLTVT.

The chain has TRBV28 and TRBJ2-1; TRBD1 aligns across 7 bases. The J segment lost 5 bases and the V segment lost 4 bases, leaving 14 bases of the junction unmatched. The CDR3 contains 17 residues. Germline CDR1 and CDR2: MDHEN and SYDVKM. Written as DNA, the CDR3 is TGTGCCAGCAGTTCTAGGTGGGCAGGGGGAATAGACAATGAGCAGTTCTTC. As protein: CASSSRWAGGIDNEQFF.

This clone occurred a few times. The rearrangement joins TRBV18 to TRBJ2-3; D may be TRBD2 (5 bases). V lost 3 bases and J lost 2, with 12 bases in between. The germline V gene has CDR1 KGHSH and CDR2 LQKENI. The CDR3 extends over 15 amino acids. CDR3 in amino acids: CASSPRELATDTQYF. The CDR3 DNA follows: TGTGCCAGCTCACCGAGGGAGCTGGCCACAGATACGCAGTATTTT.